The clone carrying this T cell receptor (beta chain) was counted ten times or more. The antigen remains unidentified. Using unique molecular identifiers, the investigators prepared the TCRbeta library. Via MiXCR, TCRdb re-called the PCR reads, giving one row per CDR3 protein. The sample contains hundreds of thousands of distinct CDR3 sequences, 10% to 15% of which appear only once. The sample is drawn from a study of T-cell reconstitution after alpha-beta-depleted transplantation in children. Whole-study results and caveats: Several hundred expanded graft clones reportedly supplied alpha-beta T cells about two months after transplant. T-cell counts and diversity at one year post-transplant came mainly from newly produced T cells.

Per the germline V gene, CDR1 is DFQATT and CDR2 is SNEGSKA (reference sequence). This CDR3 comprises 14 residues. Trimming took 5 bases from V and 6 from J; bases not matched to a gene: 11. This clonotype was sampled from a girl aged 2 to 9 with congenital amegakaryocytic thrombocytopenia, due to receive a stem cell transplant. Sequencing was performed on PBMCs, taken before TCRalphabeta/CD19-depleted stem cell transplant. The chain joins TRBV20-1 to TRBJ2-3; 7 bases agree with TRBD2. CDR3 nucleotide sequence: TGCAGTGCTGTCCCAGGGCGGGAGTGGGATACGCAGTATTTT. Its protein is CSAVPGREWDTQYF.